This T cell receptor (beta chain) was identified in a study of beta chain features in type 1 diabetes. Per the germline V gene, CDR1 is SQVTM and CDR2 is ANQGSEA. Unmatched junction bases numbered 8, after V lost 6 bases and J lost 7 bases. The CDR3 loop spans 14 amino acids. Expressed TCRB transcripts were sequenced because the entire RNA isolate underwent reverse transcription. Libraries were prepared by immunoSEQ multiplex PCR; TCRdb keeps only in-frame clonotypes and omits some of them. The sample yields 600,000 to 700,000 clones, about an eighth seen once. This clone was observed a few times. The antigen is unknown. Study results and limitations: The study found moderately but significantly shorter TCRB CDR3s in all four CD4+ subsets of Type 1 diabetes patients. Patients with type 1 diabetes showed fewer VDJ junction insertions and more deletions. The question left open here concerned HLA type influencing TCRB rearrangement.

This clonotype originated in a young man with type 1 diabetes. The chain joins TRBV29-1 to TRBJ1-4, with TRBD1 matching over 10 bases. Specimen: naive CD4+ T cells from blood. The CDR3 sequence is CSVSMRDRGEKLFF. The DNA of the CDR3 is TGCAGCGTGTCAATGAGGGACAGGGGTGAAAAACTGTTTTTT.